The 28 T cell receptor beta chains below were found in one sample sequenced in a study of cytomegalovirus exposure and HLA in healthy donors. It was with 60 Vbeta and 13 Jbeta primers that the PCR ran. Assay used: immunoSEQ multiplex PCR; TCRdb lists only in-frame clones, some missing. The repertoire table contains 150,000 to 250,000 clones. Sequenced sample: PBMCs. These receptor sequences come from a boy aged 10-17 years in good health and CMV-seronegative.

This chain connects TRBV4-1 to TRBJ2-5; 13 positions agree with TRBD2. CDR3 length: 16 residues. V trimming: 4 bases; J trimming: 3 bases; junction bases outside the gene matches: 5. Germline CDR1 and CDR2: MGHRA and YSYEKL. CDR3 bases: TGCGCCAGCAGCCTCGGACTAGCGGGGGAGAAAGAGACCCAGTACTTC. Translation: CASSLGLAGEKETQYF.

This rearrangement joins TRBV11-2 to TRBJ2-5; 11 positions agree with TRBD2. V was clipped by 6 bases and J by 0 bases; unmatched bases: 6. Germline V gene data show CDR1 as SGHAT and CDR2 as FQNNGV. CDR3 length equals 16 residues. Here the CDR3 reads CASRLLTSGDQETQYF. CDR3 nucleotide sequence: TGTGCCAGCAGACTCCTGACTAGCGGGGACCAAGAGACCCAGTACTTC.

The rearrangement uses TRBV30 and TRBJ1-1; D gene ambiguous. Germline assignment: CDR1 GTSNPN and CDR2 SVGIG (reference sequence). The V and J ends lost 1 base and 0 bases respectively, with 3 bases between them. CDR3 length: 12 residues. DNA for the CDR3: TGTGCCTGGAGTGGTATGAACACTGAAGCTTTCTTT. Translated: CAWSGMNTEAFF.

The chain uses TRBV6-5 and TRBJ1-1, with D hard to call. Germline V gives CDR1 MNHEY, CDR2 SVGAGI. The CDR3 is 12 residues long. Trimming left V 0 bases short and J 3 bases short, with 2 bases between. CDR3 bases: TGTGCCAGCAGTTACTCCGACACTGAAGCTTTCTTT. It specifies CASSYSDTEAFF.

This chain connects TRBV6-4 to TRBJ2-1, with TRBD2 matching 7 bases. The CDR3 covers 13 residues. Germline lookup yields CDR1 MRHNA and CDR2 SNTAGT. After removal of 9 bases from V and 4 bases from J, the junction contained 6 bases not matched to a gene. In DNA form, the CDR3 reads TGTGCCAGTGAGGGAGGGGAGTACAATGAGCAGTTCTTC. The encoded protein is CASEGGEYNEQFF.

The chain uses TRBV9 and TRBJ2-5; TRBD1 aligns across 7 bases. V was pared by 3 bases and J by 4 bases, with 6 bases of the junction left unmatched. Germline assignment: CDR1 SGDLS and CDR2 YYNGEE. CDR3 length: 14 amino acids. CDR3 in amino acids: CASSADRWGETQYF. CDR3 DNA: TGTGCCAGCAGCGCGGACAGGTGGGGAGAGACCCAGTACTTC.

The chain links TRBV4-3 to TRBJ1-2, with a possible D match to TRBD1 (6 bases). Germline CDR1 LGHNA, CDR2 YSLEER. The CDR3 is 15 residues long. V was clipped by 0 bases and J by 2 bases, with 10 bases between them. The CDR3 DNA reads as TGCGCCAGCAGCCAAGAGCAAAGGGGGAACTATGGCTACACCTTC. It specifies CASSQEQRGNYGYTF.

The chain uses TRBV5-5 and TRBJ1-1; D not resolved. V was shortened by 0 bases and J by 0 bases, with 15 bases between the two germline ends. Germline CDR1 and CDR2: SGHKS and YYEKEE (reference sequence). This CDR3 has 17 residues. The CDR3 region is CASSLELVGSLNTEAFF. DNA of the CDR3: TGTGCCAGCAGCTTGGAATTAGTGGGCAGTCTGAACACTGAAGCTTTCTTT.

This rearrangement joins TRBV10-3 to TRBJ1-1; maybe TRBD1 (5 bases). CDR1 and CDR2 (germline): ENHRY, SYGVKD. Trimming took 0 bases from V and 4 from J, leaving 15 bases between them. The CDR3 spans 16 residues. The DNA for the CDR3 is TGTGCCATCAGTGAGTCGAAACCCGGGGGAAGCACTGAAGCTTTCTTT. It yields the protein CAISESKPGGSTEAFF.

The gene calls are TRBV30 and TRBJ1-5; 7 bases are shared with TRBD1. This CDR3 is 13 amino acids long. Germline CDR1 reads GTSNPN; CDR2 reads SVGIG (reference sequence). The ends lost 2 bases at V and 6 bases at J; junction bases unmatched: 4. This chain's CDR3 is CAWSQGVTQPQHF. DNA for the CDR3: TGTGCCTGGAGTCAGGGGGTGACTCAGCCCCAGCATTTT.

The chain has TRBV30 and TRBJ2-2; TRBD1 aligns across 10 bases. Germline V CDR1 and CDR2: GTSNPN, SVGIG (reference sequence). V lost 5 bases and J lost 6; bases outside the gene matches: 3. The length of the CDR3 is 13 residues. DNA of the CDR3: TGTGCCTGGGGGGGACAGGGGCCCGGGGAGCTGTTTTTT. It encodes CAWGGQGPGELFF.

The V gene is TRBV6-6, the J gene TRBJ2-1, with 11 bases matching TRBD2. V dropped 5 bases and J dropped 7; count of bases not matched to a gene: 4. CDR3 length: 14 amino acids. Germline CDR1 MNHNY, CDR2 SVGAGI (reference sequence). The CDR3 bases are TGTGCCAGCAGTAATAGCGGGGGGGCGAATGAGCAGTTCTTC. As protein: CASSNSGGANEQFF.

The chain joins TRBV15 to TRBJ1-2, with 8 bases lining up with TRBD1. The CDR3 contains 13 residues. Trimming removed 2 bases from V and 4 bases from J; junction bases left unmatched: 0. The germline CDR1 and CDR2 sequences are LNHNV and YYDKDF (reference sequence). CDR3 amino acids: CATSRTGGYGYTF. The CDR3 coding sequence is TGTGCCACCAGCAGAACAGGGGGCTATGGCTACACCTTC.

DNA for the CDR3: TGTGCCAGCAGTGAAGTAGAGTCCTACAATGAGCAGTTCTTC. This gives the protein CASSEVESYNEQFF. V is TRBV2 and J is TRBJ2-1; unclear D gene. The V end was cut by 1 base, the J end by 1 base, with 5 bases between. CDR3 size: 14 residues. Germline V CDR1 and CDR2: SNHLY, FYNNEI.

The V call is TRBV30, the J call TRBJ1-1; 8 bases line up with TRBD1. The trim removed 2 bases at V and 6 bases at J, leaving 5 bases unmatched. CDR3 size: 13 residues. In germline, CDR1 is GTSNPN, CDR2 SVGIG (reference sequence). The CDR3 DNA is TGTGCCTGGAGTTCTGGGACAGGAGCTGAAGCTTTCTTT. Amino acids: CAWSSGTGAEAFF.

The J gene is TRBJ1-3, the V gene TRBV4-2; 8 nucleotides line up with TRBD1. This CDR3 region has 15 residues. CDR1 and CDR2 (germline): LGHNA, YNFKEQ. V was clipped by 1 base and J by 2 bases; unmatched bases: 1. CDR3: CASSQGTGTGNTIYF. DNA for the CDR3: TGTGCCAGCAGCCAAGGGACAGGGACTGGAAACACCATATATTTT.

The chain joins TRBV7-3 to TRBJ1-1, with TRBD1 matching over 9 bases. The CDR3 totals 14 residues. Trimming cost V 4 bases and J 1 base; bases outside gene matches: 1. The germline CDR1 and CDR2 sequences are SGHTA and FQGTGA. The CDR3 bases are TGTGCCAGCAGCTCACAGGGGGCGAACACTGAAGCTTTCTTT. This translates into CASSSQGANTEAFF.

The genes are TRBV6-6 and TRBJ2-1; 10 nucleotides align to TRBD1. This CDR3 has 15 residues. V shed 6 bases, J shed 10 bases, and the junction held 12 bases outside the gene matches. Per the germline V gene, CDR1 is MNHNY and CDR2 is SVGAGI (reference sequence). CDR3 DNA: TGTGCCAGCAGACCGGCCGGGACAGGGGTTGAAGAGCAGTTCTTC. This translates into CASRPAGTGVEEQFF.

CDR3 nucleotide sequence: TGTGCCAGCAGTAGGCTGCGCGGTATTACGGAGGCGGATGAGCAGTTCTTC. It codes for CASSRLRGITEADEQFF. The chain couples TRBV25-1 to TRBJ2-1; possible D gene TRBD2, 5 bases. The CDR3 has 17 amino acids. Germline-derived CDR1 and CDR2 are MGHDK and SYGVNS. V lost 5 bases and J 8 bases, leaving 25 bases between the germline ends. Combining the CDR3 with reference TRBV25-1 and TRBJ2-1 gives the whole variable domain EADIYQTPRYLVIGTGKKITLECSQTMGHDKMYWYQQDPGMELHLIHYSYGVNSTEKGDLSSESTVSRIRTEHFPLTLESARPSHTSQYLCASSRLRGITEADEQFFGPGTRLTVL.

The gene calls are TRBV4-1 and TRBJ2-4; 9 bases match TRBD1. The CDR3 consists of 16 residues. V trimming: 3 bases; J trimming: 8 bases; junction bases outside the gene matches: 11. CDR1 and CDR2 (germline): MGHRA, YSYEKL. The CDR3 DNA reads TGCGCCAGCAGCCACCCCCGGGACAGGGACGAAGACATTCAGTACTTC. Translating it yields CASSHPRDRDEDIQYF.

V and J are TRBV5-6 and TRBJ1-1; D unresolved. Trimming cost V 4 bases and J 5 bases, with 21 bases left between them. This CDR3 contains 16 residues. In germline, CDR1 is SGHDT, CDR2 YYEEEE. CDR3 DNA: TGTGCCAGCAGCCTAGTTGGCCGCCCGGGGAAAACTGAAGCTTTCTTT. Protein sequence: CASSLVGRPGKTEAFF.

The chain joins TRBV30 to TRBJ2-1; TRBD2 matches 7 bases. The CDR3 spans 13 residues. Germline V lookup: CDR1 GTSNPN, CDR2 SVGIG (reference sequence). Trimming at V came to 4 bases and at J to 9 bases, leaving 9 bases not matched to a gene. The CDR3 nucleotides read TGTGCCTGGAAGAGGGGTCGCGGGGGTGAGCAGTTCTTC. Translating it yields CAWKRGRGGEQFF.

With regard to this clone: Its ends do not fully match the called genes, so a read error is possible. CDR3 loop: CTTGWGPSDTQYF. The DNA for the CDR3 is TGCACAACAGGTTGGGGGCCCTCAGATACGCAGTATTTT. J is TRBJ2-3 and V is TRBV27; D perhaps matches TRBD1 (6 bases). This CDR3 has 13 residues. The germline V gene encodes CDR1 MNHEY and CDR2 SMNVEV (reference sequence).

The chain has TRBV18 and TRBJ2-7, with D possibly being TRBD1 (6 bases). The CDR3 is made up of 15 amino acids. Germline loops: CDR1 KGHSH, CDR2 LQKENI. V dropped 3 bases and J dropped 0 bases, with 12 bases sitting between them. DNA for the CDR3: TGTGCCAGCTCACCGCTATCAGGGGTCTCCTACGAGCAGTACTTC. Its translation is CASSPLSGVSYEQYF.

J is TRBJ1-2 and V is TRBV2, with D perhaps TRBD1 (6 bases). The CDR3 consists of 11 residues. The germline V gene encodes CDR1 SNHLY and CDR2 FYNNEI. V gave up 6 bases and J gave up 7 bases, with 9 bases separating them. The CDR3 here is CASRAGVGYTF. The DNA for the CDR3 is TGTGCCAGCAGGGCAGGGGTTGGCTACACCTTC.

The chain couples TRBV5-3 to TRBJ1-1; 7 nucleotides match TRBD1. TRBV5-3 is treated as an ORF (open reading frame) with a function not yet certain. V lost 5 bases and J lost 3; bases outside the gene matches: 13. CDR3 length: 16 residues. CDR3 in DNA: TGTGCCAGAAGACTTCGACAGGGACGCGGGGACACTGAAGCTTTCTTT. Translation gives CARRLRQGRGDTEAFF.

The genes are TRBV20-1 and TRBJ1-5; maybe TRBD1 (5 bases). V shed 6 bases and J shed 11 bases, with 11 bases lying between them. Germline values: CDR1 DFQATT, CDR2 SNEGSKA (reference sequence). There are 10 residues in the CDR3. Here the CDR3 reads CSALLQAQHF. The CDR3 DNA is TGCAGTGCACTTCTACAGGCCCAGCATTTT.

V is TRBV27 and J is TRBJ2-7; D not certain. The V gene's germline CDR1 is MNHEY and CDR2 SMNVEV (reference sequence). The CDR3 contains 13 residues. Trimming shortened V by 3 bases and J by 5 bases, and 11 bases separated the two germline ends. The CDR3 reads CASSLTPMNEQYF. The CDR3 DNA reads as TGTGCCAGCAGTTTGACACCTATGAACGAGCAGTACTTC.